This T cell receptor beta chain was recovered during a study of regulatory T cells in long-lasting Graves disease. From germline, CDR1 is MDHEN and CDR2 SYDVKM. J gave up 11 bases and V 7 bases, and 14 bases lay outside the gene matches. The CDR3 runs 15 residues. This clonotype came up many times. Sample time point: newly diagnosed GD, antithyroid drugs for less than 3 months. Following extraction of RNA from PBMCs, that RNA was used to make the TCR library. With EDTA tubes as the receptacles, around 10 milliliters of peripheral blood were drawn. Combining iRepertoire HTBI primers with Arm-PCR of CDR3 regions, the authors built TCR beta libraries. TCRdb re-called the multiplex PCR reads with MiXCR, one entry per CDR3 protein. The sample yields 360,000 or so distinct CDR3 sequences, about a sixth seen once. The same sample was also used in a study of T cells in Graves' hyperthyroidism and ophthalmopathy. Turning to that study: Diagnosing involved the use of clinical symptoms, serum thyroxine and TRAb, thyroid ultrasound and orbital computed tomography. TCR CDR3 underwent first-round RT-PCR with the HTBI primer set. Prediction of ophthalmopathy progression came a median roughly 6.4 months pre-onset.

The chain links TRBV28 to TRBJ1-5; 10 bases agree with TRBD1. The receptor's source is a woman aged 18-29 years with Graves disease. Sequences were derived from peripheral blood mononuclear cells (PBMCs), sampled at new diagnosis, from a patient treated with antithyroid drugs. CDR3 nucleotides: TGTGCCAGCACCATCGGACAGGGGGGGGTATTGTCCCAGCATTTT. Protein product: CASTIGQGGVLSQHF.